These 20 T cell receptor beta chains originate from one sample sequenced in a study of beta chain features in type 1 diabetes. Reverse transcription of all isolated RNA meant that expressed TCRB transcripts were sequenced. Sequencing used immunoSEQ multiplex PCR; TCRdb keeps in-frame clones, though not all of them. The data contain about 150,000 clones, less than 9.5% of them singletons. The sample comprised central memory CD4+ T cells from blood. Every receptor here comes from a man younger than 35 in good health.

This clone showed up just a few times. The CDR3 sequence is CASRISLNTEAFF. The CDR3 DNA is TGTGCCAGCAGGATAAGCCTGAACACTGAAGCTTTCTTT. V usage is TRBV6-1 and J usage is TRBJ1-1; no definite D call. The CDR3 length is 13 residues. Trimming removed 6 bases at V and 0 bases at J, with 8 bases between. The germline V gene has CDR1 MNHNS and CDR2 SASEGT.

V and J are TRBV18 and TRBJ1-4; the match to TRBD1 covers 8 bases. Trimming took 5 bases from V and 0 from J; bases not matched to a gene: 8. There are 17 residues in the CDR3. Germline V gene data show CDR1 as KGHSH and CDR2 as LQKENI. CDR3: CASSTGTGESTNEKLFF. The CDR3 nucleotides read TGTGCCAGCTCAACCGGGACAGGCGAATCAACTAATGAAAAACTGTTTTTT.

The DNA of the CDR3 is TGTGCCAGCAGCAGACAGGGAAGTGAGGAGACCCAGTACTTC. Translated: CASSRQGSEETQYF. The chain links TRBV5-4 to TRBJ2-5, with 7 bases fitting TRBD1. Germline V gene data show CDR1 as SGHNT and CDR2 as YYREEE (reference sequence). Germline trimming cut 4 bases from V and 5 bases from J; bases unmatched to any gene: 8. CDR3 length: 14 amino acids. The whole variable domain, remainder taken from reference TRBV5-4 and TRBJ2-5, is ETGVTQSPTHLIKTRGQQVTLRCSSQSGHNTVSWYQQALGQGPQFIFQYYREEENGRGNFPPRFSGLQFPNYSSELNVNALELDDSALYLCASSRQGSEETQYFGPGTRLLVL.

The V call is TRBV7-2, the J call TRBJ1-1, with 7 bases that match TRBD1. From germline, CDR1 is SGHTA and CDR2 FQGNSA. The V segment lost 2 bases and the J segment 4 bases; nucleotides outside the gene matches: 4. This CDR3 region has 14 residues. The CDR3: CASSLRGQGTEAFF. Written as DNA, the CDR3 is TGTGCCAGCAGCTTAAGGGGGCAAGGCACTGAAGCTTTCTTT.

This clone was seen only a few times. This chain connects TRBV30 to TRBJ1-5; D uncertain. V shed 2 bases and J shed 7 bases, with 15 bases lying between them. Germline CDR1 GTSNPN, CDR2 SVGIG (reference sequence). This CDR3 has 14 residues. The DNA of the CDR3 is TGTGCCTGGAGTAGGCGGGGAAGAGACCAGCCCCAGCATTTT. The encoded protein is CAWSRRGRDQPQHF.

This clone occurred a few times. This sequence joins TRBV27 and TRBJ1-1; D is ambiguous. The germline gives CDR1 MNHEY, CDR2 SMNVEV (reference sequence). The ends were cut back, 8 bases at V and 4 bases at J, with 17 bases in the middle. This CDR3 region has 14 residues. CDR3 DNA: TGTGCCAGCGCACGGTTGTTTCGGGGCACTGAAGCTTTCTTT. Translating it yields CASARLFRGTEAFF.

This clone occurred a few times. CDR3 coding DNA: TGTGCCAGCAGTGAAATTGGACTAGCGAGGGATACGCAGTATTTT. This translates into CASSEIGLARDTQYF. The rearrangement links TRBV2 to TRBJ2-3; 9 bases are shared with TRBD2. Germline values: CDR1 SNHLY, CDR2 FYNNEI. The CDR3 spans 15 residues. V gave up 2 bases and J gave up 6 bases; unmatched junction bases: 6.

This chain connects TRBV28 to TRBJ1-1, with unresolved D. In germline, CDR1 is MDHEN, CDR2 SYDVKM. Trimming cost V 1 base and J 1 base, with 4 bases left between them. The CDR3 extends over 13 amino acids. The CDR3 spells CASSLLWNTEAFF. As DNA, the CDR3 is TGTGCCAGCAGTTTATTATGGAACACTGAAGCTTTCTTT.

CDR3 loop: CASSGPQDLNTEAFF. Written as DNA, the CDR3 is TGTGCCAGCAGCGGACCACAGGATTTGAACACTGAAGCTTTCTTT. The chain couples TRBV5-6 to TRBJ1-1, with D possibly TRBD1 on 5 matching bases. CDR3 length: 15 residues. Between the trimmed V and J ends, which lost 4 bases and 0 bases, there was a span of 13 bases. Per germline, CDR1 SGHDT and CDR2 YYEEEE.

The chain couples TRBV30 to TRBJ1-4; TRBD1 matches at 7 bases. CDR1 GTSNPN and CDR2 SVGIG come from the germline V gene (reference sequence). CDR3 length: 17 amino acids. The J segment lost 5 bases and the V segment lost 0 bases, leaving 12 bases of the junction unmatched. The CDR3 nucleotides are TGTGCCTGGAGTGTATGGGTTCCGGGACAGCTCAATGAAAAACTGTTTTTT. Translating gives CAWSVWVPGQLNEKLFF.

This clone was picked up a small number of times. The chain links TRBV6-5 to TRBJ2-1, with D possibly being TRBD1 (6 bases). The CDR3 runs to 13 residues. Looked up from germline, CDR1 is MNHEY and CDR2 is SVGAGI. The V and J ends lost 7 bases and 13 bases respectively, with 20 bases between them. The CDR3 DNA is TGTGCCAGCACCTCAAGAGGGACACCCGACCAGTTCTTC. Protein: CASTSRGTPDQFF.

The rearrangement links TRBV27 to TRBJ2-2; the match to TRBD1 covers 7 bases. In germline, CDR1 is MNHEY, CDR2 SMNVEV (reference sequence). Trimming removed 9 bases from V and 0 bases from J; junction bases left unmatched: 4. The CDR3 is 14 amino acids. The CDR3 loop is CASLGTANTGELFF. CDR3 DNA sequence: TGTGCCAGTCTCGGGACAGCGAACACCGGGGAGCTGTTTTTT.

The chain is built from TRBV12-5 and TRBJ2-5, with 7 bases matching TRBD2. J was trimmed by 8 bases and V by 8 bases; bases with no gene match: 5. Looked up from germline, CDR1 is LGHNT and CDR2 is FRNRAP. The CDR3 loop spans 11 amino acids. CDR3 nucleotide sequence: TGTGCTAGTTCTAGCGGTCCAACCCAGTACTTC. Translating it yields CASSSGPTQYF.

This chain joins TRBV7-6 and TRBJ1-6, with TRBD1 matching 8 bases. The V gene's germline CDR1 is SGHVS and CDR2 FNYEAQ. The CDR3 has 15 residues. After removal of 5 bases from V and 8 bases from J, the junction contained 8 bases not matched to a gene. Here the CDR3 reads CASSLDRGSDSPLHF. CDR3 DNA: TGTGCCAGCAGCCTTGACAGGGGATCGGATTCACCCCTCCACTTT.

The V call is TRBV19, the J call TRBJ1-3; D is perhaps TRBD1 (5 bases). Between the trimmed V and J ends, which lost 6 bases and 2 bases, there was a span of 11 bases. The CDR3 spans 14 residues. Germline-derived CDR1 and CDR2 are LNHDA and SQIVND (reference sequence). The CDR3 DNA follows: TGTGCCAGTAGCCCTGGACAACCTGGAAACACCATATATTTT. Amino acid sequence: CASSPGQPGNTIYF.

The chain combines TRBV30 with TRBJ1-2; 7 bases map to TRBD1. CDR3 length: 16 amino acids. CDR1 and CDR2 from the germline V gene are GTSNPN and SVGIG (reference sequence). J lost 1 base, V lost 0 bases, and 8 bases had no gene match. CDR3 protein: CAWSVLLWDSNYGYTF. In nucleotides, the CDR3 is TGTGCCTGGAGTGTACTGTTATGGGACAGTAACTATGGCTACACCTTC.

The gene calls are TRBV7-2 and TRBJ2-3; tentatively, D is TRBD2 (6 bases). Per the germline V gene, CDR1 is SGHTA and CDR2 is FQGNSA. This CDR3 region has 14 residues. V lost 5 bases and J lost 8, with 17 bases in between. CDR3 sequence (DNA): TGTGCCAGCAGCCCCCAGGGAACCGGGGGTACGCAGTATTTT. Protein sequence: CASSPQGTGGTQYF.

In this sample, this clone turned up many times. The chain couples TRBV4-3 to TRBJ2-7; no definite D call. CDR1 and CDR2 from the germline V gene are LGHNA and YSLEER. V dropped 4 bases and J dropped 0 bases, with 10 bases sitting between them. The CDR3 is made up of 14 amino acids. The CDR3 nucleotides read TGCGCCAGCAGCCTCGGAACAGCCTCCTACGAGCAGTACTTC. Residues: CASSLGTASYEQYF.

This clone was counted only a few times. The chain links TRBV4-1 to TRBJ2-1; 9 bases match TRBD2. Germline V gene data show CDR1 as MGHRA and CDR2 as YSYEKL. This CDR3 is built from 18 residues. V gave up 1 base and J gave up 1 base; unmatched junction bases: 8. The CDR3: CASSQGISGRLSYNEQFF. The CDR3, as DNA: TGCGCCAGCAGCCAAGGGATTAGCGGGAGACTTTCCTACAATGAGCAGTTCTTC.

This clone turned up a few times. The chain carries TRBV10-3 and TRBJ2-4; 11 nucleotides match TRBD1. The CDR3 has 13 residues. Trimming took 10 bases from V and 8 from J; bases not matched to a gene: 7. CDR1 is ENHRY and CDR2 is SYGVKD in the germline V gene. CDR3 bases: TGTGCCAGCAGGAGGGACAGGGGGGACATTCAGTACTTC. It encodes CASRRDRGDIQYF.